This TCR beta chain was recovered during a study of blood T cell repertoires in COVID-19. Study details: PBMCs, B-cell-depleted T cells, or T cells were the source of the cDNA or gDNA that made up the material.

Methods used by the authors: The assay estimated nucleated cells by amplifying reference gene primers. TCRdb's copy holds only in-frame clones and misses some; the assay was immunoSEQ multiplex PCR. The V and J calls and clone size are taken from that table; D and trimming were inferred from the DNA. The sample includes around 200,000 clones, roughly four fifths of them seen just once. Germline values: CDR1 MNHEY, CDR2 SMNVEV (reference sequence). The CDR3 totals 15 residues. Trimming took 5 bases from V and 3 from J; bases not matched to a gene: 6. The chain has TRBV27 and TRBJ2-1; 8 nucleotides align to TRBD2. The sequence derives from a woman aged 40 to 50 with acute or convalescent COVID-19. Sequenced: peripheral blood. The CDR3 spells CASSPMSGSYNEQFF. Here the CDR3 DNA reads TGTGCCAGCAGTCCGATGAGCGGGAGCTACAATGAGCAGTTCTTC.